The 7 T cell receptor beta chains listed next were all sequenced from one sample in a study of cytomegalovirus exposure and HLA in healthy donors. Both 60 Vbeta primers and 13 Jbeta primers went into the PCR. The repertoire was sequenced with immunoSEQ multiplex PCR; TCRdb's copy has only in-frame clones and lacks some. The table records around 130,000 clones, around 79% of them present only once. Source material: PBMCs. These receptors were obtained from a woman under 30 in good health and CMV-seronegative.

V is TRBV10-1 and J is TRBJ2-7; tentatively, D is TRBD2 (6 bases). This CDR3 is 13 amino acids long. Germline CDR1 WNHNN, CDR2 SYGVQD (reference sequence). Trimming took 6 bases from V and 5 from J, leaving 14 bases between them. CDR3 amino acids: CASSPGGVNEQYF. In DNA form, the CDR3 reads TGCGCCAGCAGCCCCGGCGGGGTGAACGAGCAGTACTTC.

The chain couples TRBV2 to TRBJ2-5, with 8 bases lining up with TRBD1. Germline V CDR1 and CDR2: SNHLY, FYNNEI. This CDR3 contains 15 residues. The V segment lost 3 bases and the J segment 5 bases; nucleotides outside the gene matches: 8. The CDR3 DNA is TGTGCCAGCAGTGAGGAACAGGGGGAAGGGGAGACCCAGTACTTC. This translates into CASSEEQGEGETQYF.

The rearrangement joins TRBV30 to TRBJ1-2; D might be TRBD1 (5 bases). CDR1 is GTSNPN, CDR2 SVGIG, per germline (reference sequence). V gave up 5 bases and J gave up 8 bases, with 9 bases separating them. The CDR3 is 10 residues long. The CDR3 here is CAWRGGGYTF. In DNA, the CDR3 is TGTGCCTGGCGCGGGGGGGGCTACACCTTC.

The genes are TRBV9 and TRBJ2-1, with TRBD1 matching 11 bases. V was clipped by 3 bases and J by 6 bases; unmatched bases: 5. The CDR3 has 15 residues. The germline V gene encodes CDR1 SGDLS and CDR2 YYNGEE. Here the CDR3 DNA reads TGTGCCAGCAGCGAAGGACAGGGGGCGCCCAATGAGCAGTTCTTC. Amino acid sequence: CASSEGQGAPNEQFF.

This chain joins TRBV27 and TRBJ2-7; TRBD2 is a possible D gene (6 bases). The CDR3 spans 17 residues. The V gene lost 6 bases and the J gene lost 4 bases, with 25 bases spanning the gap. CDR1 and CDR2 from the germline V gene are MNHEY and SMNVEV (reference sequence). This CDR3 is CASSSRGAGSRRYEQYF. In DNA form, the CDR3 reads TGTGCCAGCAGCTCTCGAGGGGCGGGGTCTCGTCGGTACGAGCAGTACTTC.

The rearrangement links TRBV5-1 to TRBJ1-4, with TRBD1 matching over 10 bases. The germline CDR1 and CDR2 sequences are SGHRS and YFSETQ. The trim removed 4 bases at V and 11 bases at J, leaving 11 bases unmatched. There are 15 residues in the CDR3. For the CDR3, the DNA is TGCGCCAGCAGCCAGGGGACGGACAGGGGGAGGAAACTGTTTTTT. Residues: CASSQGTDRGRKLFF. Together with reference TRBV5-1 and TRBJ1-4, the CDR3 gives the full variable domain: KAGVTQTPRYLIKTRGQQVTLSCSPISGHRSVSWYQQTPGQGLQFLFEYFSETQRNKGNFPGRFSGRQFSNSRSEMNVSTLELGDSALYLCASSQGTDRGRKLFFGSGTQLSVL.

This sequence joins TRBV27 and TRBJ1-1; 8 nucleotides line up with TRBD1. Germline lookup yields CDR1 MNHEY and CDR2 SMNVEV (reference sequence). This CDR3 has 15 residues. With 5 bases clipped from V and 4 bases from J, the junction kept 9 bases outside the gene matches. The CDR3 region has the DNA TGTGCCAGCAGTCCCCAGACAGGGGTCGCCACTGAAGCTTTCTTT. Residues: CASSPQTGVATEAFF.